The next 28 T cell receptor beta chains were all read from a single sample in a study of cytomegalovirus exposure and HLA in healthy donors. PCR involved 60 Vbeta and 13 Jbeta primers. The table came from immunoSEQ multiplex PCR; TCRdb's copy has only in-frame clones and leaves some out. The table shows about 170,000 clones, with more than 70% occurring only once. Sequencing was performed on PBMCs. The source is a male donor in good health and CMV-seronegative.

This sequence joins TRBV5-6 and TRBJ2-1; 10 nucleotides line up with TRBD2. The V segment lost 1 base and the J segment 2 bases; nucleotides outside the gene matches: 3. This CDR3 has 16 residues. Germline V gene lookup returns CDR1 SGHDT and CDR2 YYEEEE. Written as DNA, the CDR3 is TGTGCCAGCAGCTTGCGGAGCGGGAGGGCCTACAATGAGCAGTTCTTC. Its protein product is CASSLRSGRAYNEQFF. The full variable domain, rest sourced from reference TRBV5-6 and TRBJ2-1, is DAGVTQSPTHLIKTRGQQVTLRCSPKSGHDTVSWYQQALGQGPQFIFQYYEEEERQRGNFPDRFSGHQFPNYSSELNVNALLLGDSALYLCASSLRSGRAYNEQFFGPGTRLTVL.

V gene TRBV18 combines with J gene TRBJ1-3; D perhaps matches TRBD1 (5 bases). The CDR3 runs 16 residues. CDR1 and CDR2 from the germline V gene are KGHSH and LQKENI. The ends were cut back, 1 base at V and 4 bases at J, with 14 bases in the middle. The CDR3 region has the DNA TGTGCCAGCTCACCACGCCCAGGGTCTAACGGAAACACCATATATTTT. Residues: CASSPRPGSNGNTIYF.

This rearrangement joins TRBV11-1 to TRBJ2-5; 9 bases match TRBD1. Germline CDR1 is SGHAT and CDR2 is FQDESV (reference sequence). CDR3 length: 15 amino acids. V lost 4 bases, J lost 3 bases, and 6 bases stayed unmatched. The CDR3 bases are TGTGCCAGCAGCTATCCCGGGACAGGGAAAGAGACCCAGTACTTC. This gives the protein CASSYPGTGKETQYF.

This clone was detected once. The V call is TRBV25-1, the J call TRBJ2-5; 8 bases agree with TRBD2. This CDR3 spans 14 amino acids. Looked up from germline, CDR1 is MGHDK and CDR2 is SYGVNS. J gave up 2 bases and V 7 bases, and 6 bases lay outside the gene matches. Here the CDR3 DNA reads TGTGCCAGCACCGCGGGGGGTCCACAAGAGACCCAGTACTTC. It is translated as CASTAGGPQETQYF.

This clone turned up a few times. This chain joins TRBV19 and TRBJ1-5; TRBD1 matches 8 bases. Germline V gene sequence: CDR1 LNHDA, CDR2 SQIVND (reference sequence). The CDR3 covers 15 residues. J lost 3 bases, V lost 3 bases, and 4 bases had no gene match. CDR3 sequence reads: CASSIQDRANQPQHF. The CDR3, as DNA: TGTGCCAGTAGTATCCAGGACAGGGCCAATCAGCCCCAGCATTTT.

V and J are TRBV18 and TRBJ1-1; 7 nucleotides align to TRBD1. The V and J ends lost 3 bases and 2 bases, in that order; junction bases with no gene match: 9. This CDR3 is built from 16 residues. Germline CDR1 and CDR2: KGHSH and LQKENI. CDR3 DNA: TGTGCCAGCTCACCCCTGACAGGGAAAGCCAACACTGAAGCTTTCTTT. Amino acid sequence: CASSPLTGKANTEAFF. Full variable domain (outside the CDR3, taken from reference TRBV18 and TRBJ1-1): NAGVMQNPRHLVRRRGQEARLRCSPMKGHSHVYWYRQLPEEGLKFMVYLQKENIIDESGMPKERFSAEFPKEGPSILRIQQVVRGDSAAYFCASSPLTGKANTEAFFGQGTRLTVV.

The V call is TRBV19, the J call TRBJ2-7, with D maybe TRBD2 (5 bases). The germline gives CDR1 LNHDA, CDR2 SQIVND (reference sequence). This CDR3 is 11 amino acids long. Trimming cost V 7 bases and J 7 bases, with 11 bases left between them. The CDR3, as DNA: TGTGCCAGTACTTCAACGGGAGAGCAGTACTTC. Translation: CASTSTGEQYF.

DNA of the CDR3: TGTGCCAGTAGGGACAGGATGGGCATGAACACTGAAGCTTTCTTT. Protein sequence: CASRDRMGMNTEAFF. The chain has TRBV19 and TRBJ1-1; 7 bases are a match to TRBD1. The CDR3 covers 15 residues. The ends lost 6 bases at V and 0 bases at J; junction bases unmatched: 7. CDR1 and CDR2 (germline): LNHDA, SQIVND (reference sequence).

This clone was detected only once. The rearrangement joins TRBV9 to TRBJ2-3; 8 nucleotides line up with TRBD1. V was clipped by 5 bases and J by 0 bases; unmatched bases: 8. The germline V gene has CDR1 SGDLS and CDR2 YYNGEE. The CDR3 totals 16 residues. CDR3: CASRRGTGTSTDTQYF. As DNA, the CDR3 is TGTGCCAGCAGGAGGGGGACAGGTACAAGCACAGATACGCAGTATTTT.

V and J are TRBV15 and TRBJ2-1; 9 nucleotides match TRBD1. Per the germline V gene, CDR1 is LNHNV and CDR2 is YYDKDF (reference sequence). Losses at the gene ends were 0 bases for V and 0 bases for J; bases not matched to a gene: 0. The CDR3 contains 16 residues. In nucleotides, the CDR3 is TGTGCCACCAGCAGAGAGACAGGGGGCTCCTACAATGAGCAGTTCTTC. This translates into CATSRETGGSYNEQFF.

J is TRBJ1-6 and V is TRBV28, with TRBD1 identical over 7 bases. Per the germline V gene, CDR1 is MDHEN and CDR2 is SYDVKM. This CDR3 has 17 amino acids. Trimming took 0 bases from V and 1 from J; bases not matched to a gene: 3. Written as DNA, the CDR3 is TGTGCCAGCAGTTTATGGACAGGGACGTCCTATAATTCACCCCTCCACTTT. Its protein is CASSLWTGTSYNSPLHF.

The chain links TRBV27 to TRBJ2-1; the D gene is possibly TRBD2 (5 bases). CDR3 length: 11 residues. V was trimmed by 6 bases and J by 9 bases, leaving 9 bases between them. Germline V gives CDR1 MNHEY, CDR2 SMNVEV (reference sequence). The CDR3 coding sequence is TGTGCCAGCAGCCAACGGGGTGAGCAGTTCTTC. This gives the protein CASSQRGEQFF.

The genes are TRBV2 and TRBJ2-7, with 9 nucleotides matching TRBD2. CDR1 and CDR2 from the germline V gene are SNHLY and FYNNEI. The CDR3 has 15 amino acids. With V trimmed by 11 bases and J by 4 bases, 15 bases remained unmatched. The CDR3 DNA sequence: TGTGCCTCCCAAGGGGCGGGGGGGGCGACATACGAGCAGTACTTC. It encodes CASQGAGGATYEQYF.

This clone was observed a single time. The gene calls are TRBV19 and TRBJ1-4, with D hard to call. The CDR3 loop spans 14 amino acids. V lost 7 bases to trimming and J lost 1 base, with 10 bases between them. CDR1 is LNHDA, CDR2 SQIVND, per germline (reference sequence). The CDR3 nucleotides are TGTGCCAGTACCCCGGAGGTAACTAATGAAAAACTGTTTTTT. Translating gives CASTPEVTNEKLFF.

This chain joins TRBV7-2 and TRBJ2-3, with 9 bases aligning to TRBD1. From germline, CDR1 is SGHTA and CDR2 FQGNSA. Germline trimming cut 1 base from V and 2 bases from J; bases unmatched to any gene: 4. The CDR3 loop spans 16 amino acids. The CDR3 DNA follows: TGTGCCAGCAGCTTAGACCGGGACAGGGTCACAGATACGCAGTATTTT. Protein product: CASSLDRDRVTDTQYF.

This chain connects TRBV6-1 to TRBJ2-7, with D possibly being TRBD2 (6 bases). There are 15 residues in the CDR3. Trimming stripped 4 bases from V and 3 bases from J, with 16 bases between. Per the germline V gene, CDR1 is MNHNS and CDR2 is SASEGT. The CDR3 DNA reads TGTGCCAGCAGTGCGGGACTCGCGGGGCACTACGAGCAGTACTTC. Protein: CASSAGLAGHYEQYF.

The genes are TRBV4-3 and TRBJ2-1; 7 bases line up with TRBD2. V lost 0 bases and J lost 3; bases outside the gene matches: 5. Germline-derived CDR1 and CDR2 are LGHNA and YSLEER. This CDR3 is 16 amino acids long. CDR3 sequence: CASSQDGTKNYNEQFF. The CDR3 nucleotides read TGCGCCAGCAGCCAAGACGGGACTAAAAACTACAATGAGCAGTTCTTC.

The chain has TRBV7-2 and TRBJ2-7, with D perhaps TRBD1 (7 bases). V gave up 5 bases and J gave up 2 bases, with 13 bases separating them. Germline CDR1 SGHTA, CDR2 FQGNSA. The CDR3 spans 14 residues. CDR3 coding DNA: TGTGCCAGCAGCCGAGGGGGGACAGCCTACGAGCAGTACTTC. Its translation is CASSRGGTAYEQYF.

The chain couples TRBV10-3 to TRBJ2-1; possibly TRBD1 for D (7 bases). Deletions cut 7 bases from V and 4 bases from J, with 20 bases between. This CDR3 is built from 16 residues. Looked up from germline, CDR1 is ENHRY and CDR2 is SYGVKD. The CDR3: CAITRGEGSPYNEQFF. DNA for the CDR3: TGTGCCATCACCAGGGGGGAAGGATCGCCATACAATGAGCAGTTCTTC.

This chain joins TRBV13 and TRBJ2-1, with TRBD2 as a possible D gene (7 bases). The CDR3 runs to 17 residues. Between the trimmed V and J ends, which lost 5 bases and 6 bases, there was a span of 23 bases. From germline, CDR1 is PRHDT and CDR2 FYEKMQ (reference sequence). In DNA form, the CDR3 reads TGTGCCAGCAGCCCCCCCTACTGGGGGGGGGCTCGCAATGAGCAGTTCTTC. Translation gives CASSPPYWGGARNEQFF.

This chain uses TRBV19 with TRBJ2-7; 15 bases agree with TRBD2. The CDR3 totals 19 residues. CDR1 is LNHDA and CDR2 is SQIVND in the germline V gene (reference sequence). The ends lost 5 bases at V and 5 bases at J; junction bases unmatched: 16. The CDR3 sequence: CASSFATGTSGRLAHEQYF. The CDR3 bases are TGTGCCAGTAGTTTCGCGACCGGGACTAGCGGGAGGTTGGCCCACGAGCAGTACTTC.

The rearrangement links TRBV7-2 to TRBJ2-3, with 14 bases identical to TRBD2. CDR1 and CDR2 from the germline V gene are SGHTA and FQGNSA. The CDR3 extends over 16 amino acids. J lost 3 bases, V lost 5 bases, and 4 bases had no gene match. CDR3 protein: CASSNWTSGRTDTQYF. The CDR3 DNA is TGTGCCAGCAGCAATTGGACTAGCGGGAGGACAGATACGCAGTATTTT.

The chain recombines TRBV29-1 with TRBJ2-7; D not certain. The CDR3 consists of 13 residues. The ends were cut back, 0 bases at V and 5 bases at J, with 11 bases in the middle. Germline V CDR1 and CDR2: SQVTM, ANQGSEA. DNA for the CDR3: TGCAGCGTTGAAGATCAACATTTCGACGAGCAGTACTTC. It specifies CSVEDQHFDEQYF.

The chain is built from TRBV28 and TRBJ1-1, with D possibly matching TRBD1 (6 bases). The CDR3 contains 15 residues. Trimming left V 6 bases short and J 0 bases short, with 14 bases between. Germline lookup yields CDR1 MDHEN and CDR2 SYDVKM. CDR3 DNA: TGTGCCAGCAGCCCTAAGAGGGGGATGAACACTGAAGCTTTCTTT. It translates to CASSPKRGMNTEAFF.

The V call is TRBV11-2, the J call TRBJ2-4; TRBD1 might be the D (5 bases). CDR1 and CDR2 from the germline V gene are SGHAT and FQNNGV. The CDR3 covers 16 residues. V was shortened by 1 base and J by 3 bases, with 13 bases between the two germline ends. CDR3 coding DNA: TGTGCCAGCAGCTTAGTAGGTGGGGCGGTCAAAAACATTCAGTACTTC. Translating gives CASSLVGGAVKNIQYF.

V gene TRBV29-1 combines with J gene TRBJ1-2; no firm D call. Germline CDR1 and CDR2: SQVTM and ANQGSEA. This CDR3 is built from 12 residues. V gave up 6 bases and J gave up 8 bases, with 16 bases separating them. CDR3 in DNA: TGCAGCGTCCTCGGCTCGGGGAGGGGCTACACCTTC. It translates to CSVLGSGRGYTF.

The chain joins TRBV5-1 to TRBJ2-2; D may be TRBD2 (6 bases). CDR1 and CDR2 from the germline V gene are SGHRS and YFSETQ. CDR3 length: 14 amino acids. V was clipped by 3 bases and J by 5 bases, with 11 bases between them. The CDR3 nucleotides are TGCGCCAGCAGCTCGCGGGGAATTACCGGGGAGCTGTTTTTT. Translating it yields CASSSRGITGELFF.

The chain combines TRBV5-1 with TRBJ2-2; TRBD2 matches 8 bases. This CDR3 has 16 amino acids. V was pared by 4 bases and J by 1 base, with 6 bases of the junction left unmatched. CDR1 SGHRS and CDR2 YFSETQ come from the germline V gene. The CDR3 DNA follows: TGCGCCAGCAGCGCCCGCACTAGCGGGAACACCGGGGAGCTGTTTTTT. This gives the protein CASSARTSGNTGELFF.